Sequencing of this T cell receptor (beta chain) was carried out in a study of blood T cells in healthy people across ages. Study-level results: It was the long-lived donors that had more naive CD4+ cells and higher diversity than aged donors. TCR beta diversity per million T cells fell roughly linearly with age.

Isolation yielded PBMCs, at least 6.5 million per sample, in every case. Every sample gave at least 6 micrograms of total RNA when it was extracted. About this clonotype itself: Antigen: not known. Sequence at one end of the junction differs from germline and may be a read error.

A sample-barcoded 5' primer and a J-beta primer mix were used in a second PCR of roughly 7 to 12 cycles. TCRdb reanalysed the 5' RACE reads using MiXCR and keeps one entry per CDR3 protein. This sample carries 1,100,000 or so distinct CDR3 sequences, more than 35% of them seen once, and the ten largest clones take approximately 19%. The material sequenced was blood. This TCR was sampled from an older woman in good health.

The CDR3 DNA sequence: TGTGCCAGCAGTAACTCCGGGACAGGGACCACAGATACGCAGTATTTT. Protein product: CASSNSGTGTTDTQYF. The rearrangement uses TRBV6-5 and TRBJ2-3; 9 bases map to TRBD1. CDR1 and CDR2 (germline): MNHEY, SVGAGI. CDR3 length equals 16 residues.